The source of this T cell receptor beta chain is a study of T cell changes during pregnancy in multiple sclerosis. The CDR3 extends over 15 amino acids. J lost 7 bases, V lost 4 bases, and 13 bases had no gene match. CDR1 and CDR2 (germline): SQVTM, ANQGSEA. Libraries were prepared by immunoSEQ multiplex PCR; TCRdb keeps only in-frame clonotypes and omits some of them. The sample includes 35,000 to 50,000 clones, around 90% seen only once; the top ten take approximately 1%. This material consisted of CD4+ T cells from peripheral blood mononuclear cells, taken in the second trimester of pregnancy. The chain recombines TRBV29-1 with TRBJ2-7; 10 bases match TRBD2. The clonotype comes from a female donor with multiple sclerosis, enrolled in a pregnancy study. The CDR3 loop reads CSVVSLAGALGEQYF. CDR3 bases: TGCAGCGTTGTTTCCCTAGCGGGAGCCTTAGGGGAGCAGTACTTC.